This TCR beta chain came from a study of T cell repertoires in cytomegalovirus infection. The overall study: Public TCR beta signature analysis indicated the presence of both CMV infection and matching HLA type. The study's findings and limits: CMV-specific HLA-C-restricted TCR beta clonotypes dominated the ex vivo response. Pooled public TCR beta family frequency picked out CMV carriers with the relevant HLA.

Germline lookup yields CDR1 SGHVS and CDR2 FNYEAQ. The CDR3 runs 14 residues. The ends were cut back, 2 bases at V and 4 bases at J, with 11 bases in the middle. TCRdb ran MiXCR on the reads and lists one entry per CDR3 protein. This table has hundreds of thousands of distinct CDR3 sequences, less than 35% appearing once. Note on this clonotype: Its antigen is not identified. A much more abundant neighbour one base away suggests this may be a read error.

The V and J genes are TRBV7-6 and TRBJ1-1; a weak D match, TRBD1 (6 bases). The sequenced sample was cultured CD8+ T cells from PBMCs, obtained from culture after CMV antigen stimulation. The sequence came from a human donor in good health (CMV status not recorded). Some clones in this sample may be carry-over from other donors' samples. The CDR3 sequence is CASSLRQAITEAFF. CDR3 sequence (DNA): TGTGCCAGCAGCTTACGACAGGCTATCACTGAAGCTTTCTTT.